Listed here is a single T cell receptor (beta chain). The antigen remains unidentified. Clones were sequenced by immunoSEQ multiplex PCR, and TCRdb holds only the in-frame ones, with some missing. The sample holds about 54,000 clones, around 80% seen once. The CDR3 contains 17 residues. The germline gives CDR1 SGHDT, CDR2 YYEEEE. J gave up 4 bases and V 1 base, and 9 bases lay outside the gene matches. This entry is derived from a study of vaccination effects on CD4 cells after COVID-19. Broader study findings: Infection-derived and vaccine-derived clones contracted markedly late after vaccination.

After expansion with viral peptide pools in the ViraFEST assay, antigen-specific CD4+ T cells were sequenced. The culture ran for approximately 10 days, and then CD4+ T cells were isolated. The rearrangement links TRBV5-6 to TRBJ1-5; 9 bases fit TRBD1. This TCR was recovered from a human donor who received a COVID-19 vaccine. Specimen: CD4+ T cells from PBMCs cultured with HCoV-229E spike peptides, collected before COVID-19 vaccination. The CDR3 DNA follows: TGTGCCAGCAGCTTGTTATCCGGGACAGGGAAGAATCAGCCCCAGCATTTT. Protein: CASSLLSGTGKNQPQHF.